The 18 T cell receptor beta chains given below trace back to one sample, sequenced in a study of T-cell reconstitution after alpha-beta-depleted transplantation in children. Molecular barcoding with unique molecular identifiers was used for the TCRbeta library. TCRdb recomputed calls from the PCR reads with MiXCR, one row per CDR3 protein. The sample contains 250,000 to 300,000 distinct CDR3 sequences, around a tenth of which appear only once. Sequenced here: peripheral blood, sampled 180 days after TCRalphabeta/CD19-depleted stem cell transplant. The receptors come from a male patient under 10 years old who had a stem cell transplant for chronic granulomatous disease, so the T cells may come from the graft donor.

This clonotype appeared many times. The chain is built from TRBV12-3 or TRBV12-4 and TRBJ2-1; 7 bases are shared with TRBD1. V lost 3 bases, J lost 4 bases, and 6 bases stayed unmatched. The CDR3 spans 15 residues. CDR3 amino acids: CASSFGSGGYNEQFF. DNA of the CDR3: TGTGCCAGCAGTTTTGGGTCAGGGGGATACAATGAGCAGTTCTTC.

This clonotype was detected ten times or more. This rearrangement joins TRBV20-1 to TRBJ2-7; D is undetermined. CDR1 and CDR2 (germline): DFQATT, SNEGSKA (reference sequence). The CDR3 has 13 residues. Trimming left V 3 bases short and J 3 bases short, with 12 bases between. Written as DNA, the CDR3 is TGCAGTGCTAGTTTCCAGTCGCGCTACGAGCAGTACTTC. Its protein is CSASFQSRYEQYF.

This clonotype was seen many times. CDR3 residues: CATSDPWTDMGHEQYF. The CDR3 DNA reads TGTGCCACCAGTGATCCCTGGACTGATATGGGCCACGAGCAGTACTTC. The chain couples TRBV24-1 to TRBJ2-7, with D possibly being TRBD2 (5 bases). The CDR3 runs 16 residues. Germline V gene data show CDR1 as KGHDR and CDR2 as SFDVKD. The ends were cut back, 3 bases at V and 5 bases at J, with 19 bases in the middle.

This clonotype showed up many times. The CDR3 DNA follows: TGCGCCAGCAGCTTGATGACCGGGAAAGCAGATACGCAGTATTTT. Translating gives CASSLMTGKADTQYF. This chain uses TRBV5-1 with TRBJ2-3, with a weak D call TRBD2 (5 bases). Trimming removed 1 base at V and 4 bases at J, with 13 bases between. From germline, CDR1 is SGHRS and CDR2 YFSETQ. The CDR3 totals 15 residues. Full variable domain (missing parts from reference TRBV5-1 and TRBJ2-3): KAGVTQTPRYLIKTRGQQVTLSCSPISGHRSVSWYQQTPGQGLQFLFEYFSETQRNKGNFPGRFSGRQFSNSRSEMNVSTLELGDSALYLCASSLMTGKADTQYFGPGTRLTVL.

Many counts were recorded for this clonotype. The J gene is TRBJ2-7, the V gene TRBV19, with 13 bases lining up with TRBD2. The CDR3 has 15 residues. Trimming took 6 bases from V and 5 from J; bases not matched to a gene: 7. Germline loops: CDR1 LNHDA, CDR2 SQIVND (reference sequence). CDR3 amino acids: CASRYSGLAGDEQYF. CDR3 nucleotides: TGTGCCAGTAGATACTCCGGACTAGCGGGAGACGAGCAGTACTTC.

This clonotype was counted at least ten times. The chain links TRBV12-3 or TRBV12-4 to TRBJ2-3, with D possibly TRBD2 on 5 matching bases. The V end was cut by 5 bases, the J end by 4 bases, with 19 bases between. There are 16 residues in the CDR3. The CDR3 is CASSALGGNIPDTQYF. CDR3 DNA sequence: TGTGCCAGCAGTGCCCTAGGAGGTAATATCCCAGATACGCAGTATTTT.

V is TRBV5-1 and J is TRBJ2-5, with 11 bases identical to TRBD2. CDR1 is SGHRS and CDR2 is YFSETQ in the germline V gene. V shed 3 bases, J shed 3 bases, and the junction held 13 bases outside the gene matches. The CDR3 extends over 18 amino acids. CDR3 sequence (DNA): TGCGCCAGCAGCTACCGATTTGCGGGACTAGCGGAAAAAGAGACCCAGTACTTC. Translating it yields CASSYRFAGLAEKETQYF.

The V call is TRBV6-1, the J call TRBJ1-1; the D gene is possibly TRBD1 (6 bases). CDR1 and CDR2 (germline): MNHNS, SASEGT. This CDR3 is 15 amino acids long. Trimming removed 4 bases at V and 5 bases at J, with 17 bases between. CDR3 sequence: CASSGQGRKYTEAFF. The CDR3 coding sequence is TGTGCCAGCAGTGGGCAGGGGAGAAAATATACTGAAGCTTTCTTT.

In its sample, this clonotype was seen many times. V gene TRBV20-1 combines with J gene TRBJ2-3; the match to TRBD2 covers 7 bases. The ends lost 3 bases at V and 0 bases at J; junction bases unmatched: 6. The CDR3 covers 15 residues. CDR1 is DFQATT and CDR2 is SNEGSKA in the germline V gene (reference sequence). CDR3 in amino acids: CSASRGGPSTDTQYF. In DNA, the CDR3 is TGCAGTGCTAGCCGCGGGGGTCCTAGCACAGATACGCAGTATTTT.

There are many counts of this clonotype. The chain couples TRBV15 to TRBJ2-3, with D uncertain. Trimming left V 0 bases short and J 2 bases short, with 6 bases between. The CDR3 contains 14 residues. Germline V gene lookup returns CDR1 LNHNV and CDR2 YYDKDF (reference sequence). The CDR3 DNA follows: TGTGCCACCAGCAGAGACCCATCCACAGATACGCAGTATTTT. Translating it yields CATSRDPSTDTQYF.

The sample holds many counts of this clonotype. The chain has TRBV30 and TRBJ2-7; TRBD2 might be the D (6 bases). V lost 0 bases and J lost 1, with 10 bases in between. The CDR3 consists of 14 residues. The V gene's germline CDR1 is GTSNPN and CDR2 SVGIG (reference sequence). The CDR3 protein is CAWSVPGLSYEQYF. Here the CDR3 DNA reads TGTGCCTGGAGTGTACCGGGACTTTCCTACGAGCAGTACTTC.

Many counts were recorded for this clonotype. The rearrangement links TRBV20-1 to TRBJ1-1; no definite D call. CDR1 DFQATT and CDR2 SNEGSKA come from the germline V gene (reference sequence). V lost 1 base to trimming and J lost 2 bases, with 14 bases between them. This CDR3 is 15 amino acids long. The DNA for the CDR3 is TGCAGTGCTAGAGTACGGAGGGCCCTCAACACTGAAGCTTTCTTT. It yields the protein CSARVRRALNTEAFF.

V is TRBV2 and J is TRBJ2-5; D is possibly TRBD2 (5 bases). From germline, CDR1 is SNHLY and CDR2 FYNNEI. V was trimmed by 8 bases and J by 4 bases, leaving 17 bases between them. The length of the CDR3 is 14 residues. The CDR3 here is CASSRRERTETQYF. The CDR3 DNA is TGTGCCAGCTCGCGTCGGGAACGGACAGAGACCCAGTACTTC.

This clonotype occurred many times. The chain has TRBV5-1 and TRBJ2-4, with TRBD2 matching over 8 bases. Per the germline V gene, CDR1 is SGHRS and CDR2 is YFSETQ. V lost 4 bases to trimming and J lost 13 bases; unmatched junction nucleotides: 7. The CDR3 contains 12 residues. As DNA, the CDR3 is TGCGCCAGCAGCCAGGGCGGGGGGCCCCAGTACTTC. Protein product: CASSQGGGPQYF.

The sample holds many counts of this clonotype. The chain joins TRBV27 to TRBJ1-6, with 7 positions matching TRBD1. Per the germline V gene, CDR1 is MNHEY and CDR2 is SMNVEV (reference sequence). The CDR3 has 15 residues. After removal of 5 bases from V and 7 bases from J, the junction contained 8 bases not matched to a gene. The CDR3 bases are TGTGCCAGCAGTCAAGGGACAGCCAAGAATTCACCCCTCCACTTT. Encoded protein: CASSQGTAKNSPLHF.

In this sample, this clonotype turned up many times. The gene calls are TRBV6-5 and TRBJ2-2; D might be TRBD2 (7 bases). CDR1 and CDR2 (germline): MNHEY, SVGAGI. The V gene lost 7 bases and the J gene lost 4 bases, with 16 bases spanning the gap. This CDR3 has 15 amino acids. The CDR3 DNA follows: TGTGCCAGCATTAACCTTGGGGGGGCCACCGGGGAGCTGTTTTTT. It codes for CASINLGGATGELFF.

This clonotype was seen more than once but under ten times. The genes are TRBV28 and TRBJ1-1, with D perhaps TRBD1 (5 bases). The V gene's germline CDR1 is MDHEN and CDR2 SYDVKM. Trimming removed 6 bases at V and 2 bases at J, with 13 bases between. This CDR3 has 14 amino acids. The CDR3 DNA reads as TGTGCCAGCAGGACCGGGACCACAAACACTGAAGCTTTCTTT. Its translation is CASRTGTTNTEAFF.

At least ten counts were recorded for this clonotype. The chain links TRBV5-1 to TRBJ1-2; D is undetermined. Germline-derived CDR1 and CDR2 are SGHRS and YFSETQ. This CDR3 is 13 amino acids long. V lost 0 bases and J lost 4, with 7 bases in between. The CDR3 DNA reads TGCGCCAGCAGCTTGGTTCCGGGCTATGGCTACACCTTC. Its translation: CASSLVPGYGYTF.